The rows below give T cell receptor beta chains drawn from one sample of a study of beta chain features in type 1 diabetes. The protocol was immunoSEQ multiplex PCR, while the TCRdb copy is restricted to in-frame clones and leaves out a portion. The sample consists of under 250,000 clones, 11% to 15% of them appearing once. Sequenced sample: naive CD4+ T cells from blood. The receptors were gathered from a woman aged 40 to 49 in good health. CDR3s include the opening cysteine and the closing phenylalanine or tryptophan. The order of the fields is J gene, D gene, CDR3 length, V gene, clone size, CDR3 protein, CDR3 DNA. D genes are given only for firm matches. Clone size appears in some rows only: once, few, many, or a class for an expanded clone.

TRBJ1-2,NA,16,TRBV19,NA,CASSNAPVDINYGYTF,TGTGCCAGTAGCAACGCCCCGGTTGACATAAACTATGGCTACACCTTC
TRBJ2-7,TRBD1,14,TRBV5-1,few,CASSFTGTGIEQYF,TGCGCCAGCAGCTTCACCGGGACAGGGATCGAGCAGTACTTC
TRBJ1-1,NA,14,TRBV29-1,NA,CSVPAPVLNTEAFF,TGCAGCGTCCCCGCACCGGTCCTGAACACTGAAGCTTTCTTT
TRBJ2-1,NA,13,TRBV10-3,few,CAISGLSYNEQFF,TGTGCCATCAGTGGACTATCCTACAATGAGCAGTTCTTC
TRBJ1-2,NA,15,TRBV27,NA,CASRTQNQGPYGYTF,TGTGCCAGCAGGACCCAAAACCAGGGGCCTTATGGCTACACCTTC
TRBJ2-2,TRBD1,14,TRBV19,few,CASSKGAHTGELFF,TGTGCCAGTAGTAAGGGGGCGCACACCGGGGAGCTGTTTTTT
TRBJ1-4,NA,16,TRBV7-9,NA,CASSLVQSSTNEKLFF,TGTGCCAGCAGCTTAGTACAGTCGTCAACTAATGAAAAACTGTTTTTT
TRBJ2-1,TRBD1,15,TRBV12-5,few,CASGPGQGTYNEQFF,TGTGCTAGTGGCCCGGGACAGGGGACCTACAATGAGCAGTTCTTC
TRBJ1-3,TRBD1,14,TRBV5-1,few,CASSVGQGGNTIYF,TGCGCCAGCAGCGTGGGACAGGGAGGAAACACCATATATTTT
TRBJ2-7,TRBD1,15,TRBV19,NA,CASSPEGTGPNEQYF,TGTGCCAGTAGTCCCGAGGGGACAGGGCCCAACGAGCAGTACTTC
TRBJ2-3,TRBD1,13,TRBV19,NA,CASGTGDTDTQYF,TGTGCCTCCGGGACAGGGGACACAGATACGCAGTATTTT
TRBJ2-3,NA,11,TRBV20-1,few,CALFIGDTQYF,TGCGCCTTATTTATCGGGGATACGCAGTATTTT
TRBJ1-1,NA,15,TRBV5-1,NA,CASSLVRSVNTEAFF,TGCGCCAGCAGCTTGGTACGGTCTGTGAACACTGAAGCTTTCTTT
TRBJ1-1,NA,12,TRBV18,NA,CASSPVYGEAFF,TGTGCCAGCTCACCCGTTTACGGTGAAGCTTTCTTT
TRBJ2-7,TRBD1,13,TRBV18,few,CASSPRDSYEQYF,TGTGCCAGCTCACCTCGGGACAGCTACGAGCAGTACTTC
TRBJ2-1,TRBD2,18,TRBV5-6,few,CASSSMGPGLAGVDEQFF,TGTGCCAGCAGCTCGATGGGCCCGGGACTAGCGGGGGTGGATGAGCAGTTCTTC